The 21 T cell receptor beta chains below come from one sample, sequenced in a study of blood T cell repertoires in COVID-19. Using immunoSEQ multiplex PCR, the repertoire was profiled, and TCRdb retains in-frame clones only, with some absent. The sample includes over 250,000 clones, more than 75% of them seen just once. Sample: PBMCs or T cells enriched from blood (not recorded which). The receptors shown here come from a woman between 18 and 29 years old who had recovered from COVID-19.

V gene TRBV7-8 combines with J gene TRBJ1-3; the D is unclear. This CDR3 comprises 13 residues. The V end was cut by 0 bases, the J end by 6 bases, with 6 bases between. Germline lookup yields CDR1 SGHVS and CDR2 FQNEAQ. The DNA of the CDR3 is TGTGCCAGCAGCTTAGCCGGAGAAAACACCATATATTTT. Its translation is CASSLAGENTIYF.

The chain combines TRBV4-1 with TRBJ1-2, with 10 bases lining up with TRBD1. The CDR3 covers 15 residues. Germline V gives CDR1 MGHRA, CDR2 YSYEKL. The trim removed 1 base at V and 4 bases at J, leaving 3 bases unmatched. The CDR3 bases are TGCGCCAGCAGCCAAGCCGGGACAGGGGTCTATGGCTACACCTTC. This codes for CASSQAGTGVYGYTF.

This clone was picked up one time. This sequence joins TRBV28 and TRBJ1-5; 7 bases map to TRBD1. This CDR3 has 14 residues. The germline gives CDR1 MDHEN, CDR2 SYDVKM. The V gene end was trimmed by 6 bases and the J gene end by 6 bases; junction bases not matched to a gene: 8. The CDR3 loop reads CASRRDSFLQPQHF. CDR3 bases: TGTGCCAGCAGGAGGGACAGTTTCCTTCAGCCCCAGCATTTT.

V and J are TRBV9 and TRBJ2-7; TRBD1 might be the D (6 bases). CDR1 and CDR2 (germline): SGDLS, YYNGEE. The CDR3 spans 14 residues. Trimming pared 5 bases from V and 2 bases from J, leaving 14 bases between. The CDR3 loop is CASSPGDAPYEQYF. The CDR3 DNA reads TGTGCCAGCAGTCCAGGGGACGCCCCCTACGAGCAGTACTTC.

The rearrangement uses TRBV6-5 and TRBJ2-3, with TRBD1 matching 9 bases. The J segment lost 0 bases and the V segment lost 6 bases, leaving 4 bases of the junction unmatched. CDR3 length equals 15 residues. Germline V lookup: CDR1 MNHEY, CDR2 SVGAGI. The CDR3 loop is CASRTGQGSTDTQYF. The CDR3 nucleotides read TGTGCCAGCAGAACGGGACAGGGTAGCACAGATACGCAGTATTTT.

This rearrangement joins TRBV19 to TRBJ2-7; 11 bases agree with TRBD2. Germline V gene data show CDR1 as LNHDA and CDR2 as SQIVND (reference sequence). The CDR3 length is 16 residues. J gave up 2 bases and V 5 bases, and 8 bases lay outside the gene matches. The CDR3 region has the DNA TGTGCCAGTAGTCTAGCGGGAGGCCATGGGGCCTACGAGCAGTACTTC. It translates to CASSLAGGHGAYEQYF.

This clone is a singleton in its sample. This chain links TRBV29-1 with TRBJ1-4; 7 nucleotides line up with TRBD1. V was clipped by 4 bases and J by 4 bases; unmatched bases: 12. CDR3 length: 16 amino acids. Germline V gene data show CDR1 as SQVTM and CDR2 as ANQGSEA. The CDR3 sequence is CSVGGQPGVSNEKLFF. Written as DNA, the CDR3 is TGCAGCGTTGGGGGACAGCCCGGGGTTAGTAATGAAAAACTGTTTTTT.

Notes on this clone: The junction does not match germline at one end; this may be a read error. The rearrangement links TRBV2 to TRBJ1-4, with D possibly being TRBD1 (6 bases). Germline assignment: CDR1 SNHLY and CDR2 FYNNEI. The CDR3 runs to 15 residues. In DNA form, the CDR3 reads TGTGCCAGCAGTGATTGGACAGAGTCTAAAGAAAAACTGTTTTTT. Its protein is CASSDWTESKEKLFF.

The CDR3 DNA reads TGTGCCAGCAGCTTATTCCCGGGTTTGAGTACTGAAGCTTTCTTT. It codes for CASSLFPGLSTEAFF. The chain uses TRBV7-2 and TRBJ1-1; no clear D. V was shortened by 2 bases and J by 5 bases, with 15 bases between the two germline ends. The CDR3 loop spans 15 amino acids. The germline V gene encodes CDR1 SGHTA and CDR2 FQGNSA. The full variable domain, completed using reference TRBV7-2 and TRBJ1-1, is GAGVSQSPSNKVTEKGKDVELRCDPISGHTALYWYRQSLGQGLEFLIYFQGNSAPDKSGLPSDRFSAERTGGSVSTLTIQRTQQEDSAVYLCASSLFPGLSTEAFFGQGTRLTVV.

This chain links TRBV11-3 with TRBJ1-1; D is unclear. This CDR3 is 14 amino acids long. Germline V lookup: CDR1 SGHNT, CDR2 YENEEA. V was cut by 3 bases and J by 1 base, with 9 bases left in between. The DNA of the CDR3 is TGTGCCAGCAGCTTTACGGCAGGGAACACTGAAGCTTTCTTT. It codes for CASSFTAGNTEAFF.

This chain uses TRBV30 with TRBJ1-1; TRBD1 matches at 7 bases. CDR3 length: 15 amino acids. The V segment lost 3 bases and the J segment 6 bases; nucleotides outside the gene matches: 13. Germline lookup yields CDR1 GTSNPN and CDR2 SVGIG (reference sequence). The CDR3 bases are TGTGCCTGGAGGGACTCCAGGGGGATGGGCGCTGAAGCTTTCTTT. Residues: CAWRDSRGMGAEAFF.

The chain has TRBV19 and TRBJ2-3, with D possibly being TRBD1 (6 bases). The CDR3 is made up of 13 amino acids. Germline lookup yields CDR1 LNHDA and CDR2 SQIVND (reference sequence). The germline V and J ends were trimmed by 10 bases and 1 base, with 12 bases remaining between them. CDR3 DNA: TGTGCCATTAGGGCAGGGGGCACAGATACGCAGTATTTT. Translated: CAIRAGGTDTQYF.

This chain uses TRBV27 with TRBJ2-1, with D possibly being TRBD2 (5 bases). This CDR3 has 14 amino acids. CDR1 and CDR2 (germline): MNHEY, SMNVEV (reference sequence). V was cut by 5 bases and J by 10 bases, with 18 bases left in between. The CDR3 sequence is CASSPSRTGKEQFF. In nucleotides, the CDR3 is TGTGCCAGCAGTCCTTCCCGGACTGGCAAAGAGCAGTTCTTC.

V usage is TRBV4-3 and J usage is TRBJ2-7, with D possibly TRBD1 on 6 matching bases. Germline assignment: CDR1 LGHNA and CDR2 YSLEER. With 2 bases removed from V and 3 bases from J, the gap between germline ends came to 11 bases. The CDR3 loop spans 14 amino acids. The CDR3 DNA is TGCGCCAGCAGCCAAAACCCAGGGGTCTACGAGCAGTACTTC. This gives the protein CASSQNPGVYEQYF.

The CDR3 nucleotides are TGTGCCAGTAGCCTCATACAGGGGGCTGGCGAGCAGTACTTC. This gives the protein CASSLIQGAGEQYF. The chain joins TRBV19 to TRBJ2-7; 9 bases line up with TRBD1. V gave up 6 bases and J gave up 6 bases; unmatched junction bases: 9. This CDR3 is built from 14 residues. Germline CDR1 and CDR2: LNHDA and SQIVND (reference sequence).

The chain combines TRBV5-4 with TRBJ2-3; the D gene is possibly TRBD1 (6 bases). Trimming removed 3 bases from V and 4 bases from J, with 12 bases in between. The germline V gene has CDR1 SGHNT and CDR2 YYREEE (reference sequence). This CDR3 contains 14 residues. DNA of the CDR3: TGTGCCAGCAGCTCCCACAGGGAAGCAGATACGCAGTATTTT. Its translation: CASSSHREADTQYF.

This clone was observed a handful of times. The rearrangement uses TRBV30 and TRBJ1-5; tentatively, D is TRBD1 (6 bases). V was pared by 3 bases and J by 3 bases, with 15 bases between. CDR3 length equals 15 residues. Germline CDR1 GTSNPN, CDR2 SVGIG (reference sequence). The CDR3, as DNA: TGTGCCTGGAGCCCCGACAGGTTCCTCAATCAGCCCCAGCATTTT. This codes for CAWSPDRFLNQPQHF.

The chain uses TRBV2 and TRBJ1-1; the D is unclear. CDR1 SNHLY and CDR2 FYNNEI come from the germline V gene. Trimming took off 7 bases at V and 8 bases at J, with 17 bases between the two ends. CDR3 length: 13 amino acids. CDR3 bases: TGTGCCAGCACTCGGGAGAGTTATAGGGAAGCTTTCTTT. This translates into CASTRESYREAFF.

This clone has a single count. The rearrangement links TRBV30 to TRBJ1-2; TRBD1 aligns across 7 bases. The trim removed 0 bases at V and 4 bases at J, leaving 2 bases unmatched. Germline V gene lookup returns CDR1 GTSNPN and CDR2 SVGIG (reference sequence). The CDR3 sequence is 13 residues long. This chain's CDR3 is CAWSVQGTYGYTF. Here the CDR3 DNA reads TGTGCCTGGAGTGTACAGGGGACCTATGGCTACACCTTC.

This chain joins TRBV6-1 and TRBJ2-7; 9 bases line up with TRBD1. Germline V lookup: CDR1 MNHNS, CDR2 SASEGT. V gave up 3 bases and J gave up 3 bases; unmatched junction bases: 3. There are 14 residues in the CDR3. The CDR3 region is CASSERQGGYEQYF. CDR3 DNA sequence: TGTGCCAGCAGTGAGAGACAGGGGGGCTACGAGCAGTACTTC.

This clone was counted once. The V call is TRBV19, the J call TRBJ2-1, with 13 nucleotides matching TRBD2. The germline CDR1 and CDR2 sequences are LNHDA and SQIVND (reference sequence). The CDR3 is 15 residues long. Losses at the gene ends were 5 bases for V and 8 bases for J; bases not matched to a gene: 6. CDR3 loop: CASSPTGLAGDEQFF. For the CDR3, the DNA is TGTGCCAGTAGTCCAACCGGACTAGCGGGGGATGAGCAGTTCTTC.